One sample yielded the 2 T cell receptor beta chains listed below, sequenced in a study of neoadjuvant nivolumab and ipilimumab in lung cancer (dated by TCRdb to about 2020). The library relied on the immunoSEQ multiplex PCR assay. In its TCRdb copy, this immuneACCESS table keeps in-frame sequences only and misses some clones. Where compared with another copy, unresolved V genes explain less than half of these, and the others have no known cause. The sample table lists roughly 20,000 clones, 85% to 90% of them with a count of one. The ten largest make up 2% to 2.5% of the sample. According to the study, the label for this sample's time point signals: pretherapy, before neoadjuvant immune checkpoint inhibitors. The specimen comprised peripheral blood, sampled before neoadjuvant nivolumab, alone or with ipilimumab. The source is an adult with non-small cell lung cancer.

CDR3 loop: CASRKGVNTEAFF. CDR3 DNA sequence: TGTGCCAGCAGGAAAGGGGTGAACACTGAAGCTTTCTTT. The chain uses TRBV6-1 and TRBJ1-1; D possibly corresponds to TRBD1 (5 bases). V lost 6 bases and J lost 0, with 8 bases in between. CDR3 length equals 13 residues. Germline CDR1 is MNHNS and CDR2 is SASEGT.

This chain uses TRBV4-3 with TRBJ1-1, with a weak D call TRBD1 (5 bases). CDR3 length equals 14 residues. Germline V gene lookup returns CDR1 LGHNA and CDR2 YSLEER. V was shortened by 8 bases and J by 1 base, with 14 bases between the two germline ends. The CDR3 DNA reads TGCGCCAGCGCCTCGGGGGTCGGGAACACTGAAGCTTTCTTT. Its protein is CASASGVGNTEAFF.